The rows below give T cell receptor beta chains drawn from one sample of a study of blood T cell repertoires in COVID-19. The table came from immunoSEQ multiplex PCR; TCRdb's copy has only in-frame clones and leaves some out. The profile shows tens of thousands of clones, approximately 80% of them singletons. Sequences were obtained from peripheral blood. The receptors were sampled from a man in his fifties with COVID-19, enrolled during active disease. The CDR3 runs from the conserved cysteine through the conserved F or W. Each record gives: V gene, D gene, clone size, J gene, CDR3 protein, CDR3 DNA. D genes are given only for firm matches. Rows give clone size only sometimes, using once, few, many, or a class for an expanded clone.

V gene: TRBV29-1; D gene: .; clone size: .; J gene: TRBJ1-4; CDR3 protein: CSVVTGGNEKLFF; CDR3 DNA: TGCAGCGTTGTAACGGGGGGTAATGAAAAACTGTTTTTT
V gene: TRBV29-1; D gene: .; clone size: .; J gene: TRBJ2-3; CDR3 protein: CSAPWPSADTQYF; CDR3 DNA: TGCAGCGCCCCGTGGCCTTCAGCAGATACGCAGTATTTT
V gene: TRBV18; D gene: TRBD2; clone size: .; J gene: TRBJ2-4; CDR3 protein: CASSPAGVEKYF; CDR3 DNA: TGTGCCAGCTCACCGGCGGGGGTAGAGAAGTACTTC
V gene: TRBV3-1/TRBV3-2; D gene: .; clone size: .; J gene: TRBJ2-7; CDR3 protein: CASSGTDSYEQYF; CDR3 DNA: TGTGCCAGCAGCGGGACGGACAGCTACGAGCAGTACTTC
V gene: TRBV9; D gene: .; clone size: few; J gene: TRBJ2-1; CDR3 protein: CASSVALNEQFF; CDR3 DNA: TGTGCCAGCAGCGTAGCTCTCAATGAGCAGTTCTTC
V gene: TRBV19; D gene: TRBD1; clone size: .; J gene: TRBJ1-6; CDR3 protein: CASSTTNRGVSPLHF; CDR3 DNA: TGTGCCAGTAGTACCACCAACAGGGGGGTATCACCCCTCCACTTT
V gene: TRBV5-1; D gene: TRBD1; clone size: .; J gene: TRBJ2-1; CDR3 protein: CASSGTGGYNEQFF; CDR3 DNA: TGCGCCAGCAGCGGGACAGGGGGTTACAATGAGCAGTTCTTC
V gene: TRBV3-1/TRBV3-2; D gene: TRBD2; clone size: .; J gene: TRBJ2-2; CDR3 protein: CASSQVGGGANTGELFF; CDR3 DNA: TGTGCCAGCAGCCAAGTCGGCGGGGGAGCTAACACCGGGGAGCTGTTTTTT
V gene: TRBV21-1; D gene: .; clone size: .; J gene: TRBJ2-7; CDR3 protein: CASSKDGLAGGQYEQYF; CDR3 DNA: TGTGCCAGCAGCAAAGACGGCCTAGCGGGGGGGCAGTACGAGCAGTACTTC
V gene: TRBV7-3; D gene: TRBD1; clone size: .; J gene: TRBJ2-2; CDR3 protein: CASGDRNTGELFF; CDR3 DNA: TGTGCCAGCGGGGACAGGAACACCGGGGAGCTGTTTTTT
V gene: TRBV29-1; D gene: .; clone size: .; J gene: TRBJ1-1; CDR3 protein: CSAGWGVTEAFF; CDR3 DNA: TGCAGCGCGGGGTGGGGAGTCACTGAAGCTTTCTTT
V gene: TRBV9; D gene: TRBD1; clone size: .; J gene: TRBJ2-5; CDR3 protein: CASSALGQGGETQYF; CDR3 DNA: TGTGCCAGCAGCGCCCTGGGACAGGGAGGGGAGACCCAGTACTTC
V gene: TRBV7-6; D gene: TRBD2; clone size: .; J gene: TRBJ2-2; CDR3 protein: CASSLRGGRAGELFF; CDR3 DNA: TGTGCCAGCAGCCTTCGCGGGGGGCGAGCCGGGGAGCTGTTTTTT
V gene: TRBV7-9; D gene: .; clone size: .; J gene: TRBJ2-7; CDR3 protein: CASQRQNVAYEQYF; CDR3 DNA: TGTGCCAGCCAGCGTCAGAACGTAGCCTACGAGCAGTACTTC
V gene: TRBV7-2; D gene: TRBD1; clone size: few; J gene: TRBJ1-5; CDR3 protein: CASSPRTGSNQPQHF; CDR3 DNA: TGTGCCAGCAGCCCCAGGACAGGAAGCAATCAGCCCCAGCATTTT
V gene: TRBV9; D gene: .; clone size: .; J gene: TRBJ2-3; CDR3 protein: CARRIRVTDTQYF; CDR3 DNA: TGTGCCCGCAGAATTCGTGTCACAGATACGCAGTATTTT
V gene: TRBV6-1; D gene: .; clone size: .; J gene: TRBJ2-5; CDR3 protein: CASSEFGGSQETQYF; CDR3 DNA: TGTGCCAGCAGTGAATTTGGGGGGAGCCAAGAGACCCAGTACTTC
V gene: TRBV4-2; D gene: .; clone size: .; J gene: TRBJ2-5; CDR3 protein: CASSQDGGSGGGEETQYF; CDR3 DNA: TGTGCCAGCAGCCAAGATGGTGGAAGTGGAGGTGGAGAGGAGACCCAGTACTTC
V gene: TRBV5-3; D gene: .; clone size: few; J gene: TRBJ1-1; CDR3 protein: CARTHGDTSTEAFF; CDR3 DNA: TGTGCCAGAACCCACGGGGACACATCAACAGAAGCTTTCTTT
V gene: TRBV19; D gene: TRBD2; clone size: .; J gene: TRBJ2-5; CDR3 protein: CASSKFGTSGEETQYF; CDR3 DNA: TGTGCCAGTAGTAAATTCGGGACTAGCGGAGAAGAGACCCAGTACTTC
V gene: TRBV27; D gene: .; clone size: .; J gene: TRBJ2-1; CDR3 protein: CASSSGNEQFF; CDR3 DNA: TGTGCCAGCAGTTCCGGGAATGAGCAGTTCTTC
V gene: TRBV27; D gene: .; clone size: .; J gene: TRBJ2-1; CDR3 protein: CASSFNGGSYNEQFF; CDR3 DNA: TGTGCCAGCAGTTTTAATGGGGGGTCCTACAATGAGCAGTTCTTC
V gene: TRBV25-1; D gene: TRBD1; clone size: .; J gene: TRBJ1-2; CDR3 protein: CASSEGTGNYGYTF; CDR3 DNA: TGTGCCAGCAGTGAAGGGACAGGGAACTATGGCTACACCTTC
V gene: TRBV6-5; D gene: .; clone size: .; J gene: TRBJ2-3; CDR3 protein: CASSQPAGTQYF; CDR3 DNA: TGTGCCAGCAGCCAACCGGCAGGGACGCAGTATTTT
V gene: TRBV4-1; D gene: TRBD1; clone size: .; J gene: TRBJ1-1; CDR3 protein: CASSQDRGRSIDTEAFF; CDR3 DNA: TGCGCCAGCAGCCAGGACAGGGGGAGATCGATAGACACTGAAGCTTTCTTT
V gene: TRBV6-2/TRBV6-3; D gene: TRBD2; clone size: .; J gene: TRBJ2-2; CDR3 protein: CASSESLAGANTGELFF; CDR3 DNA: TGTGCCAGCAGCGAGTCCCTAGCGGGGGCGAACACCGGGGAGCTGTTTTTT
V gene: TRBV3-1/TRBV3-2; D gene: TRBD2; clone size: .; J gene: TRBJ2-7; CDR3 protein: CASSHGTRNSYEQYF; CDR3 DNA: TGTGCCAGCAGCCACGGGACTAGGAACTCCTACGAGCAGTACTTC
V gene: TRBV29-1; D gene: .; clone size: .; J gene: TRBJ2-5; CDR3 protein: CSVAVNQETQYF; CDR3 DNA: TGCAGCGTTGCTGTTAACCAAGAGACCCAGTACTTC
V gene: TRBV4-3; D gene: TRBD1; clone size: .; J gene: TRBJ2-4; CDR3 protein: CASGTQGEKYF; CDR3 DNA: TGCGCCAGCGGGACACAGGGGGAGAAGTACTTC
V gene: TRBV13; D gene: TRBD1; clone size: .; J gene: TRBJ2-7; CDR3 protein: CASSLELTGVYEQYF; CDR3 DNA: TGTGCCAGCAGCTTAGAGTTGACAGGGGTGTACGAGCAGTACTTC
V gene: TRBV6-4; D gene: .; clone size: .; J gene: TRBJ2-2; CDR3 protein: CASTPTESTGELFF; CDR3 DNA: TGTGCCAGCACCCCGACAGAGTCGACCGGGGAGCTGTTTTTT
V gene: TRBV19; D gene: .; clone size: .; J gene: TRBJ1-6; CDR3 protein: CASSISPVRENSPLHF; CDR3 DNA: TGTGCCAGTAGTATTTCCCCGGTCAGGGAAAATTCACCCCTCCACTTT
V gene: TRBV6-5; D gene: .; clone size: once; J gene: TRBJ2-7; CDR3 protein: CASSNLYSSYEQYF; CDR3 DNA: TGTGCCAGCAGTAACCTGTATAGCTCCTACGAGCAGTACTTC
V gene: TRBV5-1; D gene: .; clone size: .; J gene: TRBJ1-6; CDR3 protein: CASSMDSNNSPLHF; CDR3 DNA: TGCGCCAGCTCTATGGACTCTAATAATTCACCCCTCCACTTT
V gene: TRBV6-6; D gene: TRBD1; clone size: .; J gene: TRBJ2-5; CDR3 protein: CASSLTGTQETQYF; CDR3 DNA: TGTGCCAGCAGTCTGACAGGGACCCAAGAGACCCAGTACTTC
V gene: TRBV19; D gene: TRBD2; clone size: .; J gene: TRBJ2-1; CDR3 protein: CASSILRGGVGEQFF; CDR3 DNA: TGTGCCAGTAGTATTTTGCGGGGGGGCGTGGGTGAGCAGTTCTTC
V gene: TRBV6-2/TRBV6-3; D gene: TRBD1; clone size: .; J gene: TRBJ2-1; CDR3 protein: CASSLGQGSYNEQFF; CDR3 DNA: TGTGCCAGCAGTTTGGGACAGGGCTCCTACAATGAGCAGTTCTTC
V gene: TRBV19; D gene: TRBD1; clone size: .; J gene: TRBJ1-5; CDR3 protein: CASSTGQGAAQPQHF; CDR3 DNA: TGTGCCAGTAGTACCGGACAGGGGGCCGCTCAGCCCCAGCATTTT
V gene: TRBV5-5; D gene: .; clone size: .; J gene: TRBJ2-5; CDR3 protein: CAGKGEETQYF; CDR3 DNA: TGTGCGGGTAAGGGGGAGGAGACCCAGTACTTC
V gene: TRBV19; D gene: TRBD1; clone size: .; J gene: TRBJ2-7; CDR3 protein: CASSKPGQGGEAYEQYF; CDR3 DNA: TGTGCCAGTAGTAAACCGGGACAGGGAGGGGAAGCCTACGAGCAGTACTTC
V gene: TRBV29-1; D gene: .; clone size: .; J gene: TRBJ1-1; CDR3 protein: CSVHRDTIYTEAFF; CDR3 DNA: TGCAGCGTTCACCGGGACACCATATACACTGAAGCTTTCTTT
V gene: TRBV6-5; D gene: .; clone size: once; J gene: TRBJ1-3; CDR3 protein: CASSFGAPYGNTIYF; CDR3 DNA: TGTGCCAGCAGTTTTGGGGCCCCATATGGAAACACCATATATTTT
V gene: TRBV24-1; D gene: TRBD1; clone size: few; J gene: TRBJ1-6; CDR3 protein: CATSDLRDRDNSPLHF; CDR3 DNA: TGTGCCACCAGTGATTTGAGGGACAGGGATAATTCACCCCTCCACTTT
V gene: TRBV19; D gene: TRBD1; clone size: .; J gene: TRBJ1-1; CDR3 protein: CASRRQGLDTEAFF; CDR3 DNA: TGTGCCAGTAGGCGACAGGGGCTTGACACTGAAGCTTTCTTT
V gene: TRBV19; D gene: TRBD1; clone size: .; J gene: TRBJ1-5; CDR3 protein: CASSFSTGTGPDQPQHF; CDR3 DNA: TGTGCCAGTAGTTTCTCAACCGGGACAGGACCCGATCAGCCCCAGCATTTT
V gene: TRBV13; D gene: .; clone size: .; J gene: TRBJ1-4; CDR3 protein: CASSLGLGGGNEKLFF; CDR3 DNA: TGTGCCAGCAGCTTAGGCCTAGGCGGGGGGAATGAAAAACTGTTTTTT
V gene: TRBV7-2; D gene: TRBD1; clone size: .; J gene: TRBJ1-4; CDR3 protein: CASSQRGDSEKLFF; CDR3 DNA: TGTGCCAGCAGCCAGAGAGGGGACAGTGAAAAACTGTTTTTT
V gene: TRBV10-3; D gene: TRBD2; clone size: .; J gene: TRBJ2-2; CDR3 protein: CASAGLAGGMNTGELFF; CDR3 DNA: TGTGCCAGCGCGGGACTAGCGGGGGGAATGAACACCGGGGAGCTGTTTTTT
V gene: TRBV11-2; D gene: TRBD1; clone size: .; J gene: TRBJ1-1; CDR3 protein: CASTSVRGPSNTEAFF; CDR3 DNA: TGTGCCAGCACCAGTGTAAGGGGGCCGTCGAACACTGAAGCTTTCTTT
V gene: TRBV20-1; D gene: TRBD2; clone size: .; J gene: TRBJ2-1; CDR3 protein: CSASKLATYNEQFF; CDR3 DNA: TGCAGTGCTAGTAAACTAGCGACCTACAATGAGCAGTTCTTC
V gene: TRBV19; D gene: .; clone size: .; J gene: TRBJ1-5; CDR3 protein: CASSRRDDQPQHF; CDR3 DNA: TGTGCCAGTAGTCGACGGGATGATCAGCCCCAGCATTTT
V gene: TRBV29-1; D gene: .; clone size: once; J gene: TRBJ2-2; CDR3 protein: CSAGARANTGELFF; CDR3 DNA: TGCAGCGCTGGGGCCAGGGCCAACACCGGGGAGCTGTTTTTT
V gene: TRBV7-8; D gene: .; clone size: .; J gene: TRBJ1-3; CDR3 protein: CASSLGRWGAGNTIYF; CDR3 DNA: TGTGCCAGCAGCTTAGGGCGCTGGGGGGCTGGAAACACCATATATTTT
V gene: TRBV3-1/TRBV3-2; D gene: .; clone size: .; J gene: TRBJ2-1; CDR3 protein: CASSQPGGEQFF; CDR3 DNA: TGTGCCAGCAGCCAACCCGGGGGTGAGCAGTTCTTC
V gene: TRBV6-6; D gene: .; clone size: .; J gene: TRBJ1-3; CDR3 protein: CASSLTGTGNTIYF; CDR3 DNA: TGTGCCAGCAGTCTAACAGGGACCGGAAACACCATATATTTT